These 5 T cell receptor beta chains were all obtained from the same sample, sequenced in a study of blood T cell repertoires in COVID-19. Assay: immunoSEQ multiplex PCR; the TCRdb copy retains only in-frame clones and omits some. The sample carries 40,000 to 60,000 clones, approximately 86% recorded once. Sequencing was performed on peripheral blood. These receptors were taken from a man aged 40-55 years with active COVID-19.

The chain couples TRBV4-1 to TRBJ2-7; no clear D gene. The CDR3 is 13 amino acids. Per the germline V gene, CDR1 is MGHRA and CDR2 is YSYEKL. The V and J ends lost 0 bases and 3 bases respectively, with 6 bases between them. As DNA, the CDR3 is TGCGCCAGCAGCCAAGATCAGCGCTACGAGCAGTACTTC. Protein: CASSQDQRYEQYF.

The CDR3 protein is CASSLGADEQYF. The CDR3, as DNA: TGTGCCAGCAGCTTGGGCGCTGACGAGCAGTACTTC. The rearrangement links TRBV7-9 to TRBJ2-7; D is unresolved. CDR1 and CDR2 from the germline V gene are SEHNR and FQNEAQ (reference sequence). Trimming removed 3 bases at V and 5 bases at J, with 8 bases between. The CDR3 runs to 12 residues.

There are a few counts of this clone. This rearrangement joins TRBV4-1 to TRBJ2-7; D gene uncertain. This CDR3 is 15 amino acids long. Germline CDR1 MGHRA, CDR2 YSYEKL. The V end lost 0 bases, the J end lost 5 bases, and 14 bases lay between the germline ends. Here the CDR3 DNA reads TGCGCCAGCAGCCAAGAACCTCCCGAGGCCCACGAGCAGTACTTC. Residues: CASSQEPPEAHEQYF.

The chain uses TRBV10-3 and TRBJ2-1, with D possibly TRBD2 on 5 matching bases. V lost 1 base to trimming and J lost 6 bases, with 13 bases between them. Germline CDR1 reads ENHRY; CDR2 reads SYGVKD. This CDR3 comprises 15 residues. The DNA for the CDR3 is TGTGCCATCAGTGAGTGGGAGCTGACTTCCAATGAGCAGTTCTTC. Translation: CAISEWELTSNEQFF.

The rearrangement links TRBV5-4 to TRBJ2-7; TRBD2 matches at 9 bases. V shed 3 bases and J 5 bases; nucleotides not matched to a gene: 6. The CDR3 totals 14 residues. Germline loops: CDR1 SGHNT, CDR2 YYREEE (reference sequence). The CDR3 DNA reads as TGTGCCAGCAGCTCTAGCGGGACTACCCACGAGCAGTACTTC. Translating it yields CASSSSGTTHEQYF.